Presented here are 6 T cell receptor beta chains from one specimen sequenced in a study of blood T cell repertoires in COVID-19. TCRdb's copy holds only in-frame clones and misses some; the assay was immunoSEQ multiplex PCR. The data show tens of thousands of clones, around 70% seen once. The source material was peripheral blood. These receptors all come from a man aged 55 to 70 with acute or convalescent COVID-19.

The genes are TRBV2 and TRBJ1-3; D unclear. CDR3 length: 15 residues. V was trimmed by 1 base and J by 0 bases, leaving 7 bases between them. Germline CDR1 SNHLY, CDR2 FYNNEI. Written as DNA, the CDR3 is TGTGCCAGCAGTGAAGGCCCAGTCTCTGGAAACACCATATATTTT. Translated: CASSEGPVSGNTIYF. Variable domain in full (rest from reference TRBV2 and TRBJ1-3): EPEVTQTPSHQVTQMGQEVILRCVPISNHLYFYWYRQILGQKVEFLVSFYNNEISEKSEIFDDQFSVERPDGSNFTLKIRSTKLEDSAMYFCASSEGPVSGNTIYFGEGSWLTVV.

The chain carries TRBV29-1 and TRBJ2-1; TRBD1 agrees at 10 bases. Germline CDR1 SQVTM, CDR2 ANQGSEA. V gave up 8 bases and J gave up 6 bases; unmatched junction bases: 10. The CDR3 contains 14 residues. CDR3 nucleotide sequence: TGCAGCAACTCCGGGACAGGGGTTGTCAATGAGCAGTTCTTC. It encodes CSNSGTGVVNEQFF.

The DNA of the CDR3 is TGTGCCTGGAGGACTAGCGGGGGGGATACGAACACCGGGGAGCTGTTTTTT. It is translated as CAWRTSGGDTNTGELFF. The gene calls are TRBV30 and TRBJ2-2, with 14 bases that match TRBD2. This CDR3 region has 17 residues. CDR1 GTSNPN and CDR2 SVGIG come from the germline V gene (reference sequence). Unmatched junction bases numbered 3, after V lost 3 bases and J lost 0 bases.

This chain connects TRBV12-5 to TRBJ2-1; TRBD2 matches at 13 bases. This CDR3 has 19 residues. CDR1 is LGHNT, CDR2 FRNRAP, per germline. Trimming cost V 5 bases and J 3 bases; bases outside gene matches: 13. The CDR3 DNA follows: TGTGCTAGTGGTCAAAGTCCCGACGGGACTAGCGGGATCTACAATGAGCAGTTCTTC. Amino acid sequence: CASGQSPDGTSGIYNEQFF.

There are a few counts of this clone. The chain joins TRBV21-1 to TRBJ2-3; the table's D gene call, TRBD2, was not cross checked with the DNA. TRBV21-1 is labeled a pseudogene. CDR3 size: 15 residues. For the CDR3, the DNA is TGTGCCAGCCCCGGTGTAGATAATCGATCAGATACGCAGTATTTT. Protein: CASPGVDNRSDTQYF.

CDR3 loop: CASSFATGDGYTF. The CDR3 DNA reads TGCGCCAGCAGCTTTGCGACAGGGGACGGCTACACCTTC. The chain is built from TRBV5-1 and TRBJ1-2; TRBD1 agrees at 8 bases. This CDR3 comprises 13 residues. The J segment lost 8 bases and the V segment lost 2 bases, leaving 5 bases of the junction unmatched. Germline V gives CDR1 SGHRS, CDR2 YFSETQ.